This is a list of T cell receptor beta chains from one sample in a study of cytotoxic CD8 clonotypes in ibrutinib-treated CLL. Clones were read by immunoSEQ multiplex PCR, and TCRdb kept only the in-frame ones, dropping some. The data contain 160,000 or so clones, more than 75% of them singletons. The material sequenced was PBMCs, taken after 12 months of ibrutinib treatment. Receptor source: a human donor with chronic lymphocytic leukemia. CDR3s include the opening cysteine and the closing phenylalanine or tryptophan. A D gene is named only where the DNA matches it firmly. Clone size is shown for a subset of rows, as once, few, many or a class of expanded clone.

length	V	J	D	size	DNA	CDR3
16	TRBV9	TRBJ2-3	NA	NA	TGTGCCAGCAGCGTAGCGGTGGGGAGTAGCACAGATACGCAGTATTTT	CASSVAVGSSTDTQYF
16	TRBV5-4	TRBJ2-7	TRBD2	few	TGTGCCAGCAGCCTTGGGACTAGCGCACCGAGTCGGGAGCAGTACTTC	CASSLGTSAPSREQYF
16	TRBV28	TRBJ2-3	TRBD1	NA	TGTGCCAGCAGCTCCAGGACCGGGACAGGTCGGGATACGCAGTATTTT	CASSSRTGTGRDTQYF
14	TRBV4-1	TRBJ2-5	NA	NA	TGCGCCAGCAGCCAACGACAGGATCAAGAGACCCAGTACTTC	CASSQRQDQETQYF
13	TRBV27	TRBJ1-5	NA	NA	TGTGCCAGCAGTTTAGCCGCCGATCAGCCCCAGCATTTT	CASSLAADQPQHF
16	TRBV7-3	TRBJ2-3	NA	NA	TGTGCCAGCAGCCCCCGGCCCGGGAGCGGCACAGATACGCAGTATTTT	CASSPRPGSGTDTQYF
15	TRBV19	TRBJ2-1	TRBD2	NA	TGTGCCAGTAGTAGGACTAGCGGGGGGGCCCATGAGCAGTTCTTC	CASSRTSGGAHEQFF
17	TRBV19	TRBJ2-3	NA	NA	TGTGCCAGTAGTATATCGTGGAGGGACACTAGCACAGATACGCAGTATTTT	CASSISWRDTSTDTQYF
18	TRBV19	TRBJ1-1	NA	NA	TGTGCCAGTAGTCCAGGGACATCAAAAGGTTTCTGGGGCACTGAAGCTTTCTTT	CASSPGTSKGFWGTEAFF
15	TRBV4-3	TRBJ1-4	NA	NA	TGCGCCAGCAGCCAAGAGGGGGATTTTGGAGAAAAACTGTTTTTT	CASSQEGDFGEKLFF
13	TRBV6-1	TRBJ1-1	NA	NA	TGTGCCAGCAGTCCGCGCCCATGGGGTGAAGCTTTCTTT	CASSPRPWGEAFF
15	TRBV10-3	TRBJ2-1	NA	NA	TGTGCCATCAGTGAGTCGGGCACCTCTGGGAATGAGCAGTTCTTC	CAISESGTSGNEQFF
14	TRBV10-3	TRBJ2-5	TRBD1	NA	TGTGCCATCAGTGAGGGGGGACAGCAAGAGACCCAGTACTTC	CAISEGGQQETQYF
13	TRBV5-4	TRBJ1-2	TRBD1	NA	TGTGCCAGCAGCACCGGACAGGGAAAGGGCTACACCTTC	CASSTGQGKGYTF
16	TRBV5-4	TRBJ2-2	TRBD1	NA	TGTGCCAGCAGCCCTCAACGGACAGGGTTGGGCGGGGAGCTGTTTTTT	CASSPQRTGLGGELFF
16	TRBV23-1	TRBJ2-7	NA	few	TGCGCCAGCAGTCACAGAGACAGGCACAGCTCCTACGAGCAGTACTTC	CASSHRDRHSSYEQYF
12	TRBV30	TRBJ1-2	NA	few	TGTGCCTGGAGTACAGGATTCTATGGCTACACCTTC	CAWSTGFYGYTF
12	TRBV7-6	TRBJ2-7	NA	NA	TGTGCCAGCAGCCCGGACCGATACGAGCAGTACTTC	CASSPDRYEQYF